A selection of T cell receptor beta chains follows, all from one sample in a study of neurological immune-mediated disorders. MiXCR, applied by TCRdb to the 5' RACE reads, yields one record per CDR3 protein. This repertoire shows more than 50,000 distinct CDR3 sequences, less than 4% found once; its top ten account for roughly 2%. Material for sequencing was PBMCs. All receptors come from a woman aged 50 to 60 with multiple sclerosis. Both conserved end residues are part of each CDR3. Fields, in order: CDR3 length, D gene, clone size, V gene, J gene, CDR3 protein, CDR3 DNA. D genes are given only for firm matches. Size values are once, few and many counts, or a class for expanded clones, and some rows have none.

17	-	many	TRBV5-6	TRBJ2-2	CASSSPPRQGNTGELFF	TGTGCCAGCAGCTCGCCTCCGCGTCAGGGGAACACCGGGGAGCTGTTTTTT
16	TRBD1	many	TRBV7-8	TRBJ1-5	CASSSGQAPLNQPQHF	TGTGCCAGCAGCTCCGGACAGGCCCCGCTCAATCAGCCCCAGCATTTT
17	-	many	TRBV20-1	TRBJ1-2	CSARDGLMPGSIVGYTF	TGCAGTGCTAGAGATGGGTTAATGCCCGGGTCGATAGTGGGCTACACCTTC
15	-	-	TRBV6-5	TRBJ2-2	CASRRGQTNTGELFF	TGTGCCAGCAGGCGGGGACAGACGAACACCGGGGAGCTGTTTTTT
12	TRBD1	many	TRBV27	TRBJ2-2	CASVTGSGELFF	TGTGCCAGCGTGACAGGGTCCGGGGAGCTGTTTTTT
15	TRBD2	many	TRBV11-2	TRBJ2-1	CASSWGTSGINEQFF	TGTGCCAGCAGCTGGGGGACTAGCGGAATCAATGAGCAGTTCTTC
15	-	few	TRBV6-2/TRBV6-3	TRBJ1-1	CASSYSGRGFGEAFF	TGTGCCAGCAGTTACTCTGGCCGGGGTTTCGGTGAAGCTTTCTTT
13	-	many	TRBV10-3	TRBJ2-1	CATRERADNEQFF	TGTGCCACTCGAGAGCGGGCCGACAATGAGCAGTTCTTC
15	-	many	TRBV7-2	TRBJ1-5	CASSLGGEGNQPQHF	TGTGCCAGCAGCTTAGGAGGAGAGGGCAATCAGCCCCAGCATTTT
14	-	many	TRBV29-1	TRBJ1-1	CSVETPGQYAEAFF	TGCAGCGTTGAAACCCCCGGTCAGTACGCTGAAGCTTTCTTT
15	TRBD1	many	TRBV11-2	TRBJ2-2	CASSGRQGTTGELFF	TGTGCCAGCAGCGGTCGACAGGGGACAACCGGGGAGCTGTTTTTT
14	-	many	TRBV12-3/TRBV12-4	TRBJ2-4	CASQRTEAKNIQYF	TGTGCCAGCCAGAGAACAGAAGCCAAAAACATTCAGTACTTC
15	-	many	TRBV5-1	TRBJ1-5	CASSLHGMSNQPQHF	TGCGCCAGCAGCTTACATGGGATGAGCAATCAGCCCCAGCATTTT
16	-	medium-sized	TRBV5-1	TRBJ2-7	CASSLGFLGSLSEQYF	TGCGCCAGCAGCTTGGGCTTTCTCGGCAGTCTCTCTGAGCAGTACTTC
15	-	many	TRBV20-1	TRBJ2-3	CSARDVGSLTDTQYF	TGCAGTGCTAGAGATGTCGGGAGCTTAACAGATACGCAGTATTTT
11	-	many	TRBV28	TRBJ2-1	CASSLSSEQFF	TGTGCCAGCAGTTTATCCTCTGAGCAGTTCTTC
13	-	many	TRBV7-9	TRBJ1-1	CASSLERERQAFF	TGTGCCAGCAGCTTAGAGCGGGAACGGCAAGCTTTCTTT
15	TRBD1	many	TRBV5-1	TRBJ1-1	CASSWRDSSNTEAFF	TGCGCCAGCAGCTGGAGGGACAGCTCGAACACTGAAGCTTTCTTT
13	-	many	TRBV29-1	TRBJ1-5	CSVEGDTGQPQNF	TGCAGCGTTGAGGGTGATACAGGCCAGCCCCAGAATTTT
15	TRBD2	-	TRBV7-9	TRBJ2-3	CASSSGGLRVATQYF	TGTGCCAGCAGCTCGGGGGGTTTACGAGTTGCTACGCAGTATTTT
21	-	few	TRBV3-1	TRBJ2-7	CASSQVLASPGVQAVDYEQYF	TGTGCCAGCAGCCAGGTATTAGCCTCCCCGGGGGTTCAAGCTGTGGACTACGAGCAGTACTTC
15	-	many	TRBV7-7	TRBJ1-4	CASSRGTATNEKLFF	TGTGCTAGCAGCCGAGGGACTGCAACTAATGAAAAACTGTTTTTT
16	TRBD2	many	TRBV5-6	TRBJ2-2	CASSSTSGRGTGELFF	TGTGCCAGCAGCTCGACTAGCGGGAGGGGCACCGGGGAGCTGTTTTTT